The 17 T cell receptor beta chains given below trace back to one sample, sequenced in a study of blood T cell repertoires in COVID-19 (TCRdb year 2020). Receptor amplification or capture employed the immunoSEQ multiplex PCR assay. The table comes from immuneACCESS by way of TCRdb, which keeps in-frame sequences with V and J called. Part of the clones is missing from these tables; in studies checked, under half for an unresolved V gene and the rest for unknown reasons. This sample has fewer than 250,000 clones in its table, and about 88% of those were observed once. The ten top clones hold 3.2% of the sample. Sample: PBMCs or T cells enriched from blood (not recorded which). Receptor source: a woman in her 30s who had recovered from COVID-19.

The genes are TRBV5-1 and TRBJ1-3; D ambiguous. From germline, CDR1 is SGHRS and CDR2 YFSETQ. The CDR3 consists of 16 residues. The V end was cut by 0 bases, the J end by 3 bases, with 13 bases between. CDR3 in DNA: TGCGCCAGCAGCTTGGGGGGAGTCACGAGTGGAAACACCATATATTTT. It codes for CASSLGGVTSGNTIYF.

This chain uses TRBV5-1 with TRBJ2-2; TRBD2 agrees at 9 bases. The germline CDR1 and CDR2 sequences are SGHRS and YFSETQ. This CDR3 has 14 residues. With 4 bases clipped from V and 7 bases from J, the junction kept 5 bases outside the gene matches. CDR3 loop: CASSGGREGGELFF. The CDR3 nucleotides read TGCGCCAGCAGCGGCGGGAGGGAAGGCGGGGAGCTGTTTTTT.

This clone showed up just once. J is TRBJ2-1 and V is TRBV10-3; 12 nucleotides agree with TRBD2. CDR1 is ENHRY and CDR2 is SYGVKD in the germline V gene. The CDR3 is 15 amino acids. V trimming: 6 bases; J trimming: 3 bases; junction bases outside the gene matches: 3. The CDR3 DNA reads as TGTGCCATCAGGAAGACTAGCGGGAGCTACAATGAGCAGTTCTTC. This encodes CAIRKTSGSYNEQFF.

The chain carries TRBV28 and TRBJ1-5; D is unclear. The V and J ends lost 9 bases and 0 bases respectively, with 15 bases between them. The CDR3 runs to 15 residues. Germline V gives CDR1 MDHEN, CDR2 SYDVKM. The CDR3 region is CASSIPPYSNQPQHF. The DNA of the CDR3 is TGTGCCAGTTCAATCCCACCCTATAGCAATCAGCCCCAGCATTTT.

This chain uses TRBV20-1 with TRBJ2-1, with 8 bases identical to TRBD2. Germline V lookup: CDR1 DFQATT, CDR2 SNEGSKA (reference sequence). V was clipped by 3 bases and J by 5 bases; unmatched bases: 9. CDR3 length: 15 amino acids. In DNA, the CDR3 is TGCAGTGCTAGTCCCCTGCGGGGGGTAAACAATGAGCAGTTCTTC. Translation: CSASPLRGVNNEQFF.

This clone was counted between two and nine times. The chain combines TRBV5-1 with TRBJ1-1; D possibly corresponds to TRBD1 (5 bases). The CDR3 extends over 15 amino acids. The germline gives CDR1 SGHRS, CDR2 YFSETQ. V gave up 6 bases and J gave up 0 bases, with 15 bases separating them. The CDR3 reads CASTITGGMNTEAFF. The CDR3 nucleotides are TGCGCCAGCACCATTACCGGGGGGATGAACACTGAAGCTTTCTTT.

The V gene is TRBV18, the J gene TRBJ2-7; TRBD2 agrees at 11 bases. The J segment lost 2 bases and the V segment lost 2 bases, leaving 14 bases of the junction unmatched. Per germline, CDR1 KGHSH and CDR2 LQKENI. The CDR3 extends over 19 amino acids. The CDR3 region is CASSPEGASGGTIAYEQYV. The CDR3 nucleotides read TGTGCCAGCTCACCAGAAGGCGCTAGCGGGGGGACCATAGCCTACGAGCAGTACGTC.

The chain joins TRBV19 to TRBJ2-7; D uncertain. CDR3 size: 14 residues. Trimming stripped 6 bases from V and 2 bases from J, with 14 bases between. CDR1 and CDR2 (germline): LNHDA, SQIVND (reference sequence). DNA for the CDR3: TGTGCCAGTAGAAGCGCTGGCGGCCCCTACGAGCAGTACTTC. Protein: CASRSAGGPYEQYF.

Concerning this clone: The junction departs from the called germline gene at one end, perhaps through a read error. The chain is built from TRBV5-1 and TRBJ2-3; 7 bases map to TRBD1. The germline CDR1 and CDR2 sequences are SGHRS and YFSETQ. This CDR3 contains 14 residues. The CDR3 DNA is TGCGCCAGCAGATTGGAAAGGGGGCCAGATACGCAGTATTTT. Translation gives CASRLERGPDTQYF. Drawing the rest from reference TRBV5-1 and TRBJ2-3, the complete variable domain is KAGVTQTPRYLIKTRGQQVTLSCSPISGHRSVSWYQQTPGQGLQFLFEYFSETQRNKGNFPGRFSGRQFSNSRSEMNVSTLELGDSALYLCASRLERGPDTQYFGPGTRLTVL.

V and J are TRBV18 and TRBJ1-3; 8 positions agree with TRBD1. This CDR3 contains 16 residues. Trimming cost V 4 bases and J 6 bases; bases outside gene matches: 11. The germline V gene has CDR1 KGHSH and CDR2 LQKENI. In DNA, the CDR3 is TGTGCCAGCTCACTTCTTGGACAGGGCTCGGAAAACACCATATATTTT. This translates into CASSLLGQGSENTIYF.

This clone is a singleton in its sample. V gene TRBV6-5 combines with J gene TRBJ1-4; D is uncertain. V was shortened by 2 bases and J by 3 bases, with 10 bases between the two germline ends. The CDR3 is 15 amino acids. Germline V gene lookup returns CDR1 MNHEY and CDR2 SVGAGI. CDR3 region: CASSYSGSSNEKLFF. The DNA of the CDR3 is TGTGCCAGCAGTTACAGTGGGAGTTCTAATGAAAAACTGTTTTTT.

The rearrangement links TRBV5-1 to TRBJ1-1, with 7 bases fitting TRBD1. The CDR3 covers 16 residues. V lost 0 bases to trimming and J lost 1 base; unmatched junction nucleotides: 6. Germline V gives CDR1 SGHRS, CDR2 YFSETQ. CDR3 region: CASSLVGRGTNTEAFF. The CDR3 DNA reads as TGCGCCAGCAGCTTGGTTGGCAGGGGGACGAACACTGAAGCTTTCTTT.

The gene calls are TRBV13 and TRBJ2-3, with no clear D. CDR3 size: 15 residues. The V gene's germline CDR1 is PRHDT and CDR2 FYEKMQ (reference sequence). Deletions cut 0 bases from V and 0 bases from J, with 7 bases between. CDR3 amino acids: CASSLGASSTDTQYF. CDR3 coding DNA: TGTGCCAGCAGCTTAGGGGCCTCTAGCACAGATACGCAGTATTTT.

The chain couples TRBV21-1 to TRBJ2-1; TRBD2, the D gene given by the table, was not confirmed from the DNA. TRBV21-1 is classified as a pseudogene. The CDR3 totals 17 residues. CDR3 nucleotides: TGTGCCACATCTCGCGGAACGATAGCGGGGGTAATCCATGAGCAGTTCTTC. Protein sequence: CATSRGTIAGVIHEQFF.

The rearrangement joins TRBV2 to TRBJ2-7; D not certain. Germline V gene lookup returns CDR1 SNHLY and CDR2 FYNNEI. The CDR3 runs 13 residues. V was shortened by 9 bases and J by 6 bases, with 18 bases between the two germline ends. For the CDR3, the DNA is TGTGCCAGGAGGTTAACCGCCGTCGGCGAGCAGTACGTC. It codes for CARRLTAVGEQYV.

This rearrangement joins TRBV18 to TRBJ2-7; 7 bases agree with TRBD1. This CDR3 is 12 amino acids long. In germline, CDR1 is KGHSH, CDR2 LQKENI. V shed 6 bases, J shed 5 bases, and the junction held 4 bases outside the gene matches. The CDR3: CASSQQGHEQYF. CDR3 nucleotide sequence: TGTGCCAGCTCGCAACAGGGGCACGAGCAGTACTTC.

This chain uses TRBV18 with TRBJ2-5; the D is unclear. There are 11 residues in the CDR3. V lost 6 bases and J lost 1, with 3 bases in between. CDR1 and CDR2 from the germline V gene are KGHSH and LQKENI. The CDR3 sequence: CASSIQETQYF. The CDR3 region has the DNA TGTGCCAGCTCTATCCAAGAGACCCAGTACTTC.